These 26 T cell receptor beta chains came from one sample sequenced in a study of blood T cell repertoires in COVID-19. The assay was immunoSEQ multiplex PCR, and TCRdb's table has in-frame clones only and misses some. The data contain approximately 200,000 clones, roughly nine tenths of them seen just once; the ten biggest clones take up around 2%. Sample: PBMCs or T cells enriched from blood (not recorded which). Receptors were obtained from a woman aged 25 to 39 who had recovered from COVID-19.

This chain links TRBV11-2 with TRBJ1-2; tentative D call: TRBD1 (5 bases). The germline CDR1 and CDR2 sequences are SGHAT and FQNNGV. Trimming took off 1 base at V and 2 bases at J, with 11 bases between the two ends. The CDR3 loop spans 15 amino acids. The CDR3, as DNA: TGTGCCAGCAGCTTAGGCGACAGTCGGAACTATGGCTACACCTTC. Translating gives CASSLGDSRNYGYTF.

The gene calls are TRBV5-1 and TRBJ1-3; 7 bases match TRBD1. Per the germline V gene, CDR1 is SGHRS and CDR2 is YFSETQ. This CDR3 region has 16 residues. V gave up 0 bases and J gave up 2 bases; unmatched junction bases: 5. In DNA, the CDR3 is TGCGCCAGCAGCTTGGAGATACAGGGGACTGGAAACACCATATATTTT. The encoded protein is CASSLEIQGTGNTIYF.

V and J are TRBV18 and TRBJ1-2, with 11 bases lining up with TRBD1. Germline values: CDR1 KGHSH, CDR2 LQKENI. There are 17 residues in the CDR3. The V segment lost 3 bases and the J segment 2 bases; nucleotides outside the gene matches: 8. The CDR3 DNA reads as TGTGCCAGCTCACCGAACCTGGGACAGGGGGTGAACTATGGCTACACCTTC. This translates into CASSPNLGQGVNYGYTF.

The rearrangement uses TRBV29-1 and TRBJ1-1; 10 positions match TRBD1. J was trimmed by 6 bases and V by 7 bases; bases with no gene match: 8. The CDR3 is 13 amino acids. The germline gives CDR1 SQVTM, CDR2 ANQGSEA. The CDR3 nucleotides read TGCAGCGCATTGACAGGGGGCTTATCTGAAGCTTTCTTT. Translation gives CSALTGGLSEAFF.

CDR3 DNA sequence: TGTGCCATCAGTGAGAGGACAGGGGTTGGGACTGAAGCTTTCTTT. It yields the protein CAISERTGVGTEAFF. The chain couples TRBV10-3 to TRBJ1-1, with 9 bases identical to TRBD1. The germline CDR1 and CDR2 sequences are ENHRY and SYGVKD. The junction had 6 bases not matched to a gene; V was cut back by 2 bases and J by 5 bases. The CDR3 extends over 15 amino acids.

The chain combines TRBV7-3 with TRBJ2-1; D is uncertain. The CDR3 covers 13 residues. Germline CDR1 and CDR2: SGHTA and FQGTGA. V lost 4 bases, J lost 8 bases, and 12 bases lay in between. CDR3 sequence (DNA): TGTGCCAGCAGCTGGGCCCTCGGCGATGAGCAGTTCTTC. It encodes CASSWALGDEQFF.

V usage is TRBV10-3 and J usage is TRBJ1-6; a weak D match, TRBD1 (5 bases). Germline V gives CDR1 ENHRY, CDR2 SYGVKD. There are 17 residues in the CDR3. Trimming took 0 bases from V and 5 from J, leaving 14 bases between them. The CDR3 sequence: CAISESRGGADNSPLHF. The CDR3 coding sequence is TGTGCCATCAGTGAGTCGAGAGGCGGGGCAGATAATTCACCCCTCCACTTT.

The V call is TRBV7-3, the J call TRBJ1-2; 7 positions agree with TRBD1. Germline V gene lookup returns CDR1 SGHTA and CDR2 FQGTGA. V lost 0 bases and J lost 5; bases outside the gene matches: 9. The CDR3 covers 16 residues. The CDR3 sequence is CASSLTLGTEGYGYTF. In nucleotides, the CDR3 is TGTGCCAGCAGCTTAACGTTGGGGACAGAAGGTTATGGCTACACCTTC.

The chain employs TRBV5-1 and TRBJ1-1; no clear D gene. Trimming left V 1 base short and J 5 bases short, with 12 bases between. The germline V gene has CDR1 SGHRS and CDR2 YFSETQ. The CDR3 runs 14 residues. The DNA for the CDR3 is TGCGCCAGCAGCTTGTCGGTTTCGACTACTGAAGCTTTCTTT. This translates into CASSLSVSTTEAFF.

The J gene is TRBJ1-1, the V gene TRBV19; 8 bases are a match to TRBD1. The CDR3 contains 14 residues. The V segment lost 6 bases and the J segment 1 base; nucleotides outside the gene matches: 4. Germline-derived CDR1 and CDR2 are LNHDA and SQIVND (reference sequence). This CDR3 is CASSGGTGNTEAFF. For the CDR3, the DNA is TGTGCCAGTAGCGGAGGGACAGGGAACACTGAAGCTTTCTTT.

The chain recombines TRBV11-2 with TRBJ2-2; 13 positions agree with TRBD2. The V segment lost 1 base and the J segment 1 base; nucleotides outside the gene matches: 6. The CDR3 covers 19 residues. Germline V gene data show CDR1 as SGHAT and CDR2 as FQNNGV. The CDR3 DNA reads TGTGCCAGCAGCTTAGTTGGACTAGCGGGGGCCAAGAACACCGGGGAGCTGTTTTTT. Residues: CASSLVGLAGAKNTGELFF.

This chain connects TRBV5-3 to TRBJ1-1; 10 bases are shared with TRBD1. TRBV5-3 is reported as an ORF; its role is uncertain. This CDR3 has 17 amino acids. Trimming removed 4 bases from V and 1 base from J; junction bases left unmatched: 10. CDR3 in amino acids: CARSRDRGTWWNTEAFF. The CDR3 nucleotides are TGTGCCAGAAGCCGGGACAGGGGAACATGGTGGAACACTGAAGCTTTCTTT.

In this sample, this clone turned up once. The chain is built from TRBV30 and TRBJ2-2, with TRBD1 matching 8 bases. The CDR3 is 16 residues long. Germline CDR1 reads GTSNPN; CDR2 reads SVGIG (reference sequence). V lost 1 base, J lost 1 base, and 5 bases stayed unmatched. CDR3 in amino acids: CAWSEGGTGNTGELFF. The CDR3 DNA reads as TGTGCCTGGAGTGAAGGCGGGACAGGGAACACCGGGGAGCTGTTTTTT.

J is TRBJ2-5 and V is TRBV28; 14 nucleotides agree with TRBD2. J lost 6 bases, V lost 6 bases, and 12 bases had no gene match. The CDR3 totals 17 residues. Per germline, CDR1 MDHEN and CDR2 SYDVKM. CDR3 sequence: CASSTGTSGGPDKTQYF. As DNA, the CDR3 is TGTGCCAGCAGCACCGGGACTAGCGGGGGCCCCGATAAGACCCAGTACTTC. Full variable domain (outside the CDR3, taken from reference TRBV28 and TRBJ2-5): DVKVTQSSRYLVKRTGEKVFLECVQDMDHENMFWYRQDPGLGLRLIYFSYDVKMKEKGDIPEGYSVSREKKERFSLILESASTNQTSMYLCASSTGTSGGPDKTQYFGPGTRLLVL.

With regard to this clone: This may arise from a read error, as a much more abundant clone is one base away. V is TRBV6-5 and J is TRBJ1-2; D remains unclear. The CDR3 runs 10 residues. Germline values: CDR1 MNHEY, CDR2 SVGAGI. V lost 3 bases, J lost 8 bases, and 4 bases lay in between. This chain's CDR3 is CASSYRGYTF. The CDR3 DNA reads TGTGCCAGCAGTTATCGGGGCTACACCTTC.

The gene calls are TRBV7-3 and TRBJ1-6; 8 nucleotides agree with TRBD1. V was clipped by 3 bases and J by 10 bases; unmatched bases: 2. The CDR3 loop spans 13 amino acids. Germline values: CDR1 SGHTA, CDR2 FQGTGA. Here the CDR3 reads CASSFDRGSPLHF. The CDR3 DNA sequence: TGTGCCAGCAGCTTCGACAGGGGATCACCCCTCCACTTT.

A single count supports this clone. V and J are TRBV15 and TRBJ1-5; D uncertain. V shed 0 bases and J shed 0 bases, with 12 bases lying between them. Germline CDR1 and CDR2: LNHNV and YYDKDF (reference sequence). This CDR3 is built from 17 residues. The CDR3 sequence: CATSRDRVDPSNQPQHF. CDR3 coding DNA: TGTGCCACCAGCAGAGATCGGGTAGACCCTAGCAATCAGCCCCAGCATTTT.

This clone was seen just once. J is TRBJ2-1 and V is TRBV7-2, with TRBD2 matching over 8 bases. The length of the CDR3 is 15 residues. Germline loops: CDR1 SGHTA, CDR2 FQGNSA. Trimming took 4 bases from V and 0 from J; bases not matched to a gene: 2. The CDR3 nucleotides are TGTGCCAGCAGCTCAACTAGCGGCTCCTACAATGAGCAGTTCTTC. Its translation: CASSSTSGSYNEQFF.

This chain connects TRBV3-1 (or the pseudogene TRBV3-2) to TRBJ1-1; TRBD1 agrees at 8 bases. The ends lost 4 bases at V and 0 bases at J; junction bases unmatched: 4. From germline, CDR1 is LGHDT and CDR2 YNNKEL (reference sequence). This CDR3 spans 15 amino acids. DNA of the CDR3: TGTGCCAGCAGCCCCGCGGGACAGGTGAACACTGAAGCTTTCTTT. It specifies CASSPAGQVNTEAFF.

This clone was picked up a small number of times. The chain employs TRBV7-2 and TRBJ1-2, with TRBD1 matching 9 bases. This CDR3 comprises 15 residues. J lost 8 bases, V lost 1 base, and 8 bases had no gene match. Germline loops: CDR1 SGHTA, CDR2 FQGNSA. The chain's CDR3 is CASSLVRDRVSGYTF. The CDR3, as DNA: TGTGCCAGCAGCTTAGTGCGGGACAGGGTGAGCGGCTACACCTTC. The full variable domain, in which reference TRBV7-2 and TRBJ1-2 provide the parts outside the CDR3, is GAGVSQSPSNKVTEKGKDVELRCDPISGHTALYWYRQSLGQGLEFLIYFQGNSAPDKSGLPSDRFSAERTGGSVSTLTIQRTQQEDSAVYLCASSLVRDRVSGYTFGSGTRLTVV.

The chain couples TRBV7-3 to TRBJ1-2; D remains unclear. The CDR3 covers 14 residues. Germline CDR1 SGHTA, CDR2 FQGTGA. V lost 1 base, J lost 8 bases, and 14 bases lay in between. CDR3 residues: CASSLIETRRGYTF. The CDR3 coding sequence is TGTGCCAGCAGCTTAATAGAGACCCGCAGGGGCTACACCTTC. Together with reference TRBV7-3 and TRBJ1-2, the CDR3 gives the full variable domain: GAGVSQTPSNKVTEKGKYVELRCDPISGHTALYWYRQSLGQGPEFLIYFQGTGAADDSGLPNDRFFAVRPEGSVSTLKIQRTERGDSAVYLCASSLIETRRGYTFGSGTRLTVV.

This rearrangement joins TRBV5-1 to TRBJ2-1, with 7 bases aligning to TRBD2. This CDR3 is built from 15 residues. V trimming: 0 bases; J trimming: 3 bases; junction bases outside the gene matches: 3. Germline loops: CDR1 SGHRS, CDR2 YFSETQ. Here the CDR3 reads CASSLGEGRYNEQFF. As DNA, the CDR3 is TGCGCCAGCAGCTTGGGGGAGGGCCGCTACAATGAGCAGTTCTTC. The whole variable domain, filled in from reference TRBV5-1 and TRBJ2-1, reads KAGVTQTPRYLIKTRGQQVTLSCSPISGHRSVSWYQQTPGQGLQFLFEYFSETQRNKGNFPGRFSGRQFSNSRSEMNVSTLELGDSALYLCASSLGEGRYNEQFFGPGTRLTVL.

This chain links TRBV13 with TRBJ1-5; 8 bases are a match to TRBD1. The CDR3 loop spans 15 amino acids. Germline assignment: CDR1 PRHDT and CDR2 FYEKMQ (reference sequence). Trimming removed 0 bases from V and 7 bases from J; junction bases left unmatched: 5. CDR3 bases: TGTGCCAGCAGCTTAGGACAGGGGGACGGGCAGCCCCAGCATTTT. Protein product: CASSLGQGDGQPQHF. The full variable domain, completed using reference TRBV13 and TRBJ1-5, is AAGVIQSPRHLIKEKRETATLKCYPIPRHDTVYWYQQGPGQDPQFLISFYEKMQSDKGSIPDRFSAQQFSDYHSELNMSSLELGDSALYFCASSLGQGDGQPQHFGDGTRLSIL.

The V gene is TRBV27, the J gene TRBJ1-3; D gene uncertain. V was trimmed by 5 bases and J by 0 bases, leaving 11 bases between them. Germline CDR1 MNHEY, CDR2 SMNVEV (reference sequence). The CDR3 is 15 amino acids. CDR3 sequence reads: CASSLTAGSGNTIYF. In DNA, the CDR3 is TGTGCCAGCAGTCTTACAGCCGGCTCTGGAAACACCATATATTTT.

CDR3 protein: CASREPGQVSYEQYF. The CDR3 DNA sequence: TGTGCCAGCAGAGAACCGGGACAGGTGTCCTACGAGCAGTACTTC. This chain connects TRBV27 to TRBJ2-7; TRBD1 agrees at 8 bases. Germline V lookup: CDR1 MNHEY, CDR2 SMNVEV (reference sequence). Unmatched junction bases numbered 8, after V lost 6 bases and J lost 1 base. The CDR3 contains 15 residues.

On this clone: Relative to the germline gene, one junction end is altered; a read error may explain this. The rearrangement links TRBV5-1 to TRBJ1-2; no clear D. Germline-derived CDR1 and CDR2 are SGHRS and YFSETQ. The CDR3 covers 13 residues. This CDR3 reads CASSLSRAEPGLF. CDR3 bases: TGCGCCAGCAGCTTGTCGCGGGCAGAACCAGGACTCTTC. Complete variable domain (other parts from reference TRBV5-1 and TRBJ1-2): KAGVTQTPRYLIKTRGQQVTLSCSPISGHRSVSWYQQTPGQGLQFLFEYFSETQRNKGNFPGRFSGRQFSNSRSEMNVSTLELGDSALYLCASSLSRAEPGLFGSGTRLTVV.